A selection of T cell receptor beta chains follows, all from one sample in a study of identical twins. TCRdb re-derived calls from the 5' RACE reads in MiXCR, one entry per CDR3 protein. The table includes roughly 470,000 distinct CDR3 sequences, 13% to 15% detected once. These data were also reused for a study on yellow fever vaccine responses in identical twins.

Sequencing input: CD4+ T cells sorted from blood. These receptors were taken from a woman under 30 in good health. Both conserved end residues are trimmed from each CDR3.

j_call,v_call,cdr3_aa
TRBJ1-6,TRBV20-1,SARLQGENSPLH
TRBJ2-7,TRBV9,ASSPWASGGFEQY
TRBJ2-3,TRBV12-3/TRBV12-4,ASGLGAGVADTQY
TRBJ2-5,TRBV27,ASRSLAGARKTQY
TRBJ2-3,TRBV28,ASSQPGEGTDTQY
TRBJ2-7,TRBV4-3,ASSRQQY
TRBJ2-7,TRBV5-1,ASSLGTLIGFSYEQY
TRBJ1-5,TRBV2,ASFDGGSPQH
TRBJ1-3,TRBV12-3/TRBV12-4,ASSLATGLSGNTIY
TRBJ1-1,TRBV29-1,SVTAFTASTEAF
TRBJ2-2,TRBV20-1,SARPIRGGGTGELF
TRBJ2-6,TRBV25-1,ASSDPSALLT
TRBJ2-1,TRBV5-1,ASSRPDNEQF
TRBJ2-1,TRBV6-5,ASSSGARGYNEQF
TRBJ2-3,TRBV4-3,ASSQDGTSIDTQY
TRBJ2-7,TRBV20-1,SAKGLAHRLYEQY
TRBJ2-2,TRBV11-2,ASSLEGLAGVGELF
TRBJ2-5,TRBV6-5,ASSSLGAGVDKETQY
TRBJ2-7,TRBV5-1,ASSSAGDRGEQY
TRBJ2-7,TRBV28,ASSEPQSSLNEQY
TRBJ1-1,TRBV20-1,SARVYRSMNTEAF
TRBJ2-7,TRBV7-2,ASTLTPSYEQY
TRBJ2-3,TRBV24-1,ATSALMGTGGIDTQY
TRBJ1-6,TRBV9,ASSAGSLNSPLH
TRBJ2-3,TRBV28,ASSLNPPRLAGGSTDTQY
TRBJ2-7,TRBV19,ASSISDRFEQY
TRBJ2-1,TRBV5-1,ASSLTWESNEQF
TRBJ1-2,TRBV29-1,SVEGGRGTYGYT
TRBJ2-2,TRBV7-2,ASTIYPGPNTGELF
TRBJ2-2,TRBV2,ASGPRTRGGELF
TRBJ2-5,TRBV2,ASSVTRSETQY
TRBJ2-1,TRBV7-9,ASSLGTGWWNEQF
TRBJ2-2,TRBV24-1,ATSNFPLGTGELF
TRBJ2-1,TRBV7-9,ASSATGTAFYNEQF
TRBJ1-1,TRBV7-2,ASSPWGRGVNTEAF
TRBJ2-3,TRBV7-2,ASRGEVYSTDTQY
TRBJ2-3,TRBV7-3,ASSSPDRAKDTQY
TRBJ2-1,TRBV7-2,ASSLDPAGGYNEQF
TRBJ2-1,TRBV3-1,ASSQDRGGARNEQF
TRBJ2-7,TRBV12-3/TRBV12-4,ASSLYGGGAGGHEQY
TRBJ2-2,TRBV6-2/TRBV6-3,ASSYSLATGELF
TRBJ2-2,TRBV30,AWSVLPGQAGELF
TRBJ2-3,TRBV12-3/TRBV12-4,ASSLGQGDTQY
TRBJ1-3,TRBV12-3/TRBV12-4,ASSFSLGNTIY
TRBJ2-1,TRBV20-1,SARGTSRNEQF
TRBJ1-6,TRBV5-5,ASAGNSPLH
TRBJ1-2,TRBV24-1,ATSDPQGQGNYGYT
TRBJ2-5,TRBV10-3,AISDGQHRETQY
TRBJ2-3,TRBV29-1,SVVGSGDFGTDTQY
TRBJ2-1,TRBV6-2/TRBV6-3,ASSYSAYPYNEQF
TRBJ2-7,TRBV19,ASSTGTGGHEQY
TRBJ1-2,TRBV10-3,AITETRRTARANYGYT
TRBJ2-2,TRBV9,ASRGMTSGGTGELF
TRBJ2-7,TRBV20-1,SAKPSQGYEQY
TRBJ2-7,TRBV7-9,ASSFSGDLQY
TRBJ2-1,TRBV6-2/TRBV6-3,ASSHRVSQATNEQF
TRBJ2-7,TRBV5-6,ASSLGSGLFYEQY
TRBJ2-7,TRBV12-3/TRBV12-4,ASSWDRIYEQY
TRBJ2-1,TRBV18,ASSRLAGDVGNEQF
TRBJ2-3,TRBV27,ASSLLAGAATDTQY